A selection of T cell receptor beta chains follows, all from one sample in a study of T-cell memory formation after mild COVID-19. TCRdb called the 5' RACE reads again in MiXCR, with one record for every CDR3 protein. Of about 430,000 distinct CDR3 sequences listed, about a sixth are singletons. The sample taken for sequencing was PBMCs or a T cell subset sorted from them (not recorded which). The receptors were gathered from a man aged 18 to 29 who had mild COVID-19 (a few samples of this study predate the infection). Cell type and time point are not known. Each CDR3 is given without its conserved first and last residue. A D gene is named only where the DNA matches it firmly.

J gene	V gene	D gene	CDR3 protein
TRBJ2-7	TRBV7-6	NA	ASSPSGGEGYEQY
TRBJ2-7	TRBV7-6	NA	DSSSLGGQGSSEQY
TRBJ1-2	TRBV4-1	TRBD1	ASSRQGQVLNGYT
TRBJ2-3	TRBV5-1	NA	ASSLGGASDTQY
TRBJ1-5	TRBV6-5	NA	ASSPVQNQPQH
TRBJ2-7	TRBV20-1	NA	SARDSDSYEQY
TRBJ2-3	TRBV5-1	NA	ASSSRTTLTDTQY
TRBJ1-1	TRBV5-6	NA	ASSLNTVEAF
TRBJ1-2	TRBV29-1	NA	SVSRPNVITDGYT
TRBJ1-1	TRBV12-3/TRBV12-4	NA	ASRPANTEAF
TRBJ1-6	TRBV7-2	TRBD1	ASSRTGQYNSPLH
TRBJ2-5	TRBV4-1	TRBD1	ASSQSQGARETQY
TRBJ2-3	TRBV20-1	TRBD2	SARDLAGGKDTQY
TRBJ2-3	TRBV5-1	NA	ASSLWDTQY
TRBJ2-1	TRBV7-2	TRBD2	SSSLAGWDEQF
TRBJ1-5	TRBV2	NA	AIQAGKEGQPQH
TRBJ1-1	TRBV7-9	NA	ASSLVSGGLGTEAF
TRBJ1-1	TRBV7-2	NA	ASSFYTEAF